Below are 27 T cell receptor beta chains sequenced from a single sample in a study of cytomegalovirus exposure and HLA in healthy donors. Some clones are missing from TCRdb's copy, which holds only in-frame ones; the method was immunoSEQ multiplex PCR. This table has 250,000 or so clones, around 90% appearing once. Sequences were obtained from PBMCs. These receptors all come from a woman between 18 and 29 years old in good health and CMV-seronegative.

The chain combines TRBV4-1 with TRBJ1-2; 10 nucleotides match TRBD1. The junction had 10 bases not matched to a gene; V was cut back by 4 bases and J by 8 bases. The CDR3 contains 15 residues. Germline V gene sequence: CDR1 MGHRA, CDR2 YSYEKL. For the CDR3, the DNA is TGCGCCAGCAGCCTACAACAGGACAGGGGGGGCGGCTACACCTTC. Translating it yields CASSLQQDRGGGYTF.

The CDR3 region is CASSPRGSGGGYEQYV. The CDR3 region has the DNA TGTGCCAGCAGTCCCAGGGGAAGCGGGGGCGGGTACGAGCAGTACGTC. The chain combines TRBV2 with TRBJ2-7, with TRBD2 identical over 8 bases. Trimming removed 5 bases from V and 4 bases from J; junction bases left unmatched: 13. Germline loops: CDR1 SNHLY, CDR2 FYNNEI. This CDR3 comprises 16 residues.

The chain carries TRBV4-1 and TRBJ1-1; 8 nucleotides align to TRBD1. The CDR3 extends over 15 amino acids. With V trimmed by 1 base and J by 3 bases, 4 bases remained unmatched. In germline, CDR1 is MGHRA, CDR2 YSYEKL. CDR3 sequence reads: CASSQGQGSDTEAFF. The CDR3 DNA reads TGCGCCAGCAGCCAAGGACAGGGGTCGGACACTGAAGCTTTCTTT.

The chain is built from TRBV5-1 and TRBJ1-1; TRBD1 aligns across 8 bases. V gave up 4 bases and J gave up 4 bases; unmatched junction bases: 6. The CDR3 runs 14 residues. The V gene's germline CDR1 is SGHRS and CDR2 YFSETQ. This CDR3 reads CASSPDRDGTEAFF. The CDR3 nucleotides read TGCGCCAGCAGCCCGGACAGGGATGGCACTGAAGCTTTCTTT.

The chain joins TRBV7-3 to TRBJ2-7, with D maybe TRBD1 (5 bases). Germline V gene lookup returns CDR1 SGHTA and CDR2 FQGTGA. The CDR3 spans 14 residues. The V and J ends lost 0 bases and 3 bases respectively, with 9 bases between them. The CDR3, as DNA: TGTGCCAGCAGCTTAACGGGTGACAGCTACGAGCAGTACTTC. It specifies CASSLTGDSYEQYF.

This clone came up once. The CDR3 region has the DNA TGTGCCAGCTCACCATCGGGGACAGCGACCACCGGGGAGCTGTTTTTT. Translating it yields CASSPSGTATTGELFF. The J gene is TRBJ2-2, the V gene TRBV18; 7 nucleotides line up with TRBD1. This CDR3 comprises 16 residues. Per the germline V gene, CDR1 is KGHSH and CDR2 is LQKENI. V lost 2 bases and J lost 4; bases outside the gene matches: 7.

The CDR3 DNA reads TGTGCCAGTAGTAAGCTAGCGGGGGCTAACAATGAGCAGTTCTTC. It specifies CASSKLAGANNEQFF. The V call is TRBV19, the J call TRBJ2-1; 10 nucleotides align to TRBD2. Germline V gene data show CDR1 as LNHDA and CDR2 as SQIVND (reference sequence). The ends lost 4 bases at V and 5 bases at J; junction bases unmatched: 5. The CDR3 consists of 15 residues.

V and J are TRBV28 and TRBJ1-1; the D is unclear. The CDR3 has 14 amino acids. CDR1 and CDR2 from the germline V gene are MDHEN and SYDVKM. V was shortened by 2 bases and J by 5 bases, with 12 bases between the two germline ends. CDR3 nucleotides: TGTGCCAGCAGTTTAAGCGGCTGGGGAACTGAAGCTTTCTTT. This translates into CASSLSGWGTEAFF.

This clone was counted once. V usage is TRBV5-1 and J usage is TRBJ2-5, with 10 bases matching TRBD2. The CDR3 is 17 residues long. CDR1 and CDR2 (germline): SGHRS, YFSETQ. After removal of 4 bases from V and 1 base from J, the junction contained 10 bases not matched to a gene. DNA for the CDR3: TGCGCCAGCAGCCTGACCCCCGGGACTAGCGTCCAAGAGACCCAGTACTTC. Its translation is CASSLTPGTSVQETQYF.

The chain recombines TRBV9 with TRBJ2-5, with TRBD2 identical over 15 bases. This CDR3 is built from 16 residues. Losses at the gene ends were 4 bases for V and 3 bases for J; bases not matched to a gene: 4. CDR1 is SGDLS and CDR2 is YYNGEE in the germline V gene. The CDR3 DNA sequence: TGTGCCAGCAGCACCAGGACTAGCGGGGGGGAAGAGACCCAGTACTTC. Encoded protein: CASSTRTSGGEETQYF.

The V gene is TRBV6-5, the J gene TRBJ2-3; TRBD1 is a possible D gene (5 bases). There are 15 residues in the CDR3. The ends were cut back, 6 bases at V and 1 base at J, with 14 bases in the middle. From germline, CDR1 is MNHEY and CDR2 SVGAGI. The CDR3 DNA reads TGTGCCAGCAGCCGTCAGGGATTCGGCACAGATACGCAGTATTTT. As protein: CASSRQGFGTDTQYF.

The rearrangement joins TRBV5-6 to TRBJ1-6; TRBD1 aligns across 7 bases. After removal of 4 bases from V and 0 bases from J, the junction contained 7 bases not matched to a gene. The CDR3 totals 17 residues. Germline CDR1 and CDR2: SGHDT and YYEEEE. CDR3 in amino acids: CASSPTDRDSYNSPLHF. The CDR3 DNA follows: TGTGCCAGCAGCCCTACCGACAGGGACTCCTATAATTCACCCCTCCACTTT. The variable domain in full, with the rest retrieved from reference TRBV5-6 and TRBJ1-6, is DAGVTQSPTHLIKTRGQQVTLRCSPKSGHDTVSWYQQALGQGPQFIFQYYEEEERQRGNFPDRFSGHQFPNYSSELNVNALLLGDSALYLCASSPTDRDSYNSPLHFGNGTRLTVT.

The chain uses TRBV30 and TRBJ2-1; TRBD1 might be the D (5 bases). CDR1 and CDR2 (germline): GTSNPN, SVGIG (reference sequence). CDR3 length equals 14 residues. Deletions cut 7 bases from V and 2 bases from J, with 15 bases between. In nucleotides, the CDR3 is TGTGCCTCCGACCCAGGGTTCACCTACAATGAGCAGTTCTTC. Its translation is CASDPGFTYNEQFF.

This clone has only a few counts. The chain combines TRBV4-1 with TRBJ1-5; D not resolved. Germline V gives CDR1 MGHRA, CDR2 YSYEKL. This CDR3 has 14 residues. Trimming pared 5 bases from V and 7 bases from J, leaving 15 bases between. CDR3 sequence reads: CASSTNDIQQPQHF. The CDR3 DNA sequence: TGCGCCAGCAGCACCAACGACATTCAACAGCCCCAGCATTTT.

This rearrangement joins TRBV5-1 to TRBJ2-5; D possibly corresponds to TRBD2 (6 bases). The germline V gene encodes CDR1 SGHRS and CDR2 YFSETQ. This CDR3 is 16 amino acids long. Between the trimmed V and J ends, which lost 4 bases and 4 bases, there was a span of 20 bases. The CDR3 is CASSPTPGTRGETQYF. The CDR3 DNA reads as TGCGCCAGCAGCCCAACCCCCGGGACTCGGGGAGAGACCCAGTACTTC.

The V call is TRBV27, the J call TRBJ2-4, with 7 bases fitting TRBD1. V trimming: 2 bases; J trimming: 9 bases; junction bases outside the gene matches: 7. This CDR3 comprises 14 residues. CDR1 is MNHEY, CDR2 SMNVEV, per germline (reference sequence). CDR3 DNA sequence: TGTGCCAGCAGTTTAGACAGGGTGTTCGGCATTCAGTACTTC. This translates into CASSLDRVFGIQYF.

The chain employs TRBV7-3 and TRBJ1-6; 7 bases are shared with TRBD1. J was trimmed by 7 bases and V by 6 bases; bases with no gene match: 12. The CDR3 loop spans 16 amino acids. Germline CDR1 reads SGHTA; CDR2 reads FQGTGA. The CDR3 protein is CASRATHRGRNSPLHF. The CDR3 DNA is TGTGCCAGCAGGGCTACCCACAGGGGAAGAAATTCACCCCTCCACTTT. Together with reference TRBV7-3 and TRBJ1-6, the CDR3 gives the full variable domain: GAGVSQTPSNKVTEKGKYVELRCDPISGHTALYWYRQSLGQGPEFLIYFQGTGAADDSGLPNDRFFAVRPEGSVSTLKIQRTERGDSAVYLCASRATHRGRNSPLHFGNGTRLTVT.

V gene TRBV7-8 combines with J gene TRBJ1-5, with D tentatively TRBD1 (6 bases). Germline values: CDR1 SGHVS, CDR2 FQNEAQ. The CDR3 is made up of 18 amino acids. Trimming removed 0 bases from V and 3 bases from J, with 18 bases in between. In DNA form, the CDR3 reads TGTGCCAGCAGCTTAGCGGGACAAAGGGGGTTCCACAATCAGCCCCAGCATTTT. Protein sequence: CASSLAGQRGFHNQPQHF.

The table lists this clone with a count of one. Within the sample, other DNA sequences also encode this same CDR3. This sequence joins TRBV6-6 and TRBJ1-5; D is uncertain. This CDR3 is 14 amino acids long. Trimming removed 0 bases at V and 0 bases at J, with 3 bases between. The germline V gene encodes CDR1 MNHNY and CDR2 SVGAGI (reference sequence). The CDR3 nucleotides are TGTGCCAGCAGTTACTCCGGTAGCAATCAGCCCCAGCATTTT. Its translation: CASSYSGSNQPQHF.

This clone has just a few counts. The chain couples TRBV5-1 to TRBJ2-7, with 7 bases fitting TRBD1. Trimming took 3 bases from V and 5 from J; bases not matched to a gene: 11. The CDR3 has 15 amino acids. The germline gives CDR1 SGHRS, CDR2 YFSETQ. CDR3 region: CASSWIRQGGHEQYV. CDR3 nucleotides: TGCGCCAGCAGCTGGATACGACAGGGCGGCCACGAGCAGTACGTC.

This chain uses TRBV27 with TRBJ2-7, with 9 nucleotides matching TRBD1. The CDR3 covers 17 residues. V shed 0 bases, J shed 6 bases, and the junction held 12 bases outside the gene matches. CDR1 and CDR2 (germline): MNHEY, SMNVEV (reference sequence). CDR3 sequence (DNA): TGTGCCAGCAGTTTATCGAGCGGGACAGGGAGTTACGGCGAGCAGTACTTC. Its protein is CASSLSSGTGSYGEQYF.

V is TRBV30 and J is TRBJ1-1; the D gene is possibly TRBD1 (5 bases). Trimming removed 3 bases at V and 7 bases at J, with 9 bases between. Germline V lookup: CDR1 GTSNPN, CDR2 SVGIG (reference sequence). The CDR3 sequence is 11 residues long. CDR3 loop: CAWRRGSEAFF. CDR3 coding DNA: TGTGCCTGGAGAAGGGGTAGTGAAGCTTTCTTT.

J is TRBJ1-6 and V is TRBV6-5, with D perhaps matching TRBD1 (5 bases). The CDR3 loop spans 12 amino acids. V was cut by 6 bases and J by 7 bases, with 7 bases left in between. CDR1 MNHEY and CDR2 SVGAGI come from the germline V gene. The CDR3 DNA follows: TGTGCCAGCAGCCCAGGGAATTCACCCCTCCACTTT. It specifies CASSPGNSPLHF.

The CDR3 loop is CASSLVGGLAKNIQYF. DNA for the CDR3: TGTGCCAGCAGCTTAGTCGGCGGGTTAGCCAAAAACATTCAGTACTTC. The V and J genes are TRBV7-2 and TRBJ2-4; D might be TRBD2 (5 bases). This CDR3 region has 16 residues. The germline V gene has CDR1 SGHTA and CDR2 FQGNSA. V was shortened by 1 base and J by 0 bases, with 10 bases between the two germline ends.

The count of this clone is one. The chain has TRBV5-1 and TRBJ2-5, with D tentatively TRBD1 (5 bases). The CDR3 is 12 amino acids. Germline lookup yields CDR1 SGHRS and CDR2 YFSETQ. Trimming removed 4 bases at V and 6 bases at J, with 10 bases between. CDR3 region: CASSPDIKTQYF. Here the CDR3 DNA reads TGCGCCAGCAGCCCGGACATAAAGACCCAGTACTTC.

The chain links TRBV11-2 to TRBJ2-2; D might be TRBD2 (6 bases). V shed 5 bases and J shed 4 bases, with 14 bases lying between them. Germline V gene lookup returns CDR1 SGHAT and CDR2 FQNNGV. This CDR3 region has 15 residues. The CDR3 loop is CASSRFVGGTGELFF. The CDR3 DNA is TGTGCCAGCAGCCGTTTTGTCGGGGGCACCGGGGAGCTGTTTTTT.

This clone has a single count. The V gene is TRBV6-5, the J gene TRBJ1-2, with a possible D match to TRBD1 (5 bases). Germline CDR1 and CDR2: MNHEY and SVGAGI. Trimming took off 8 bases at V and 3 bases at J, with 16 bases between the two ends. The CDR3 is 14 amino acids. In nucleotides, the CDR3 is TGTGCCAGCTGTCGGTTAGAAGGGGACTATGGCTACACCTTC. It specifies CASCRLEGDYGYTF.